Shown below are 8 T cell receptor beta chains from a single sample sequenced in a study of T cell responses to AZD1222 COVID-19 vaccine (dated by TCRdb to the early 2020s). The receptor library was made with the immunoSEQ multiplex PCR assay. Entries here come from immuneACCESS through TCRdb and include only in-frame sequences with V and J called. Some clones fail to appear in such tables; in the studies checked, an unresolved V gene covers under half of the shortfall, and the cause of the remainder is unknown. A total of 85,000 to 120,000 clones appear in this sample, 90% of them only once. The top ten constitute approximately 8.2% of the sample. What the time point label conveys for this sample: about 28 days (+/-7) after the second vaccine dose. Sequences were derived from peripheral blood, sampled 28 days after the second AZD1222 dose. The receptor set was obtained from an adult who received the AZD1222 COVID-19 vaccine.

CDR3 region: CASSLDKGGQPQHF. The CDR3 DNA sequence: TGTGCCAGCAGCTTAGACAAAGGAGGACAGCCCCAGCATTTT. The V and J genes are TRBV7-9 and TRBJ1-5; D is unclear. V shed 1 base and J shed 7 bases, with 11 bases lying between them. Germline V gene data show CDR1 as SEHNR and CDR2 as FQNEAQ (reference sequence). The length of the CDR3 is 14 residues.

CDR3: CASSPLLEQYF. The CDR3, as DNA: TGTGCCAGCAGTCCCCTACTCGAGCAGTACTTC. This chain connects TRBV2 to TRBJ2-7; D is unresolved. Trimming left V 5 bases short and J 6 bases short, with 8 bases between. The CDR3 is 11 residues long. The germline V gene has CDR1 SNHLY and CDR2 FYNNEI.

The J gene is TRBJ1-1, the V gene TRBV6-5; 9 bases match TRBD1. CDR1 and CDR2 (germline): MNHEY, SVGAGI. CDR3 size: 15 residues. With V trimmed by 6 bases and J by 2 bases, 7 bases remained unmatched. The CDR3 is CASSWGQGLNTEAFF. CDR3 nucleotides: TGTGCCAGCAGCTGGGGACAGGGATTAAACACTGAAGCTTTCTTT.

The V call is TRBV7-2, the J call TRBJ1-5; 8 nucleotides line up with TRBD1. After removal of 2 bases from V and 2 bases from J, the junction contained 11 bases not matched to a gene. This CDR3 comprises 18 residues. Germline assignment: CDR1 SGHTA and CDR2 FQGNSA. The CDR3 nucleotides read TGTGCCAGCAGCTTAAGGGGGTCCGAGACAGGGGGCAATCAGCCCCAGCATTTT. Its protein is CASSLRGSETGGNQPQHF.

The chain has TRBV6-5 and TRBJ1-1, with D perhaps matching TRBD1 (6 bases). CDR3 length: 14 amino acids. Trimming took off 5 bases at V and 0 bases at J, with 10 bases between the two ends. Germline lookup yields CDR1 MNHEY and CDR2 SVGAGI. The CDR3 region has the DNA TGTGCCAGCAGTCCGACAGGAGTGAACACTGAAGCTTTCTTT. Its translation: CASSPTGVNTEAFF.

The chain combines TRBV6-5 with TRBJ2-7; TRBD1 might be the D (6 bases). Trimming took off 1 base at V and 7 bases at J, with 20 bases between the two ends. Per germline, CDR1 MNHEY and CDR2 SVGAGI. This CDR3 contains 16 residues. CDR3 sequence reads: CASSYFVDSRDTEQYF. Written as DNA, the CDR3 is TGTGCCAGCAGTTACTTCGTCGATTCCCGGGACACTGAGCAGTACTTC.

The V and J genes are TRBV5-1 and TRBJ1-6; D gene ambiguous. V was pared by 6 bases and J by 5 bases, with 9 bases between. Looked up from germline, CDR1 is SGHRS and CDR2 is YFSETQ. The CDR3 runs to 13 residues. CDR3 residues: CASTQNNNSPLHF. CDR3 DNA sequence: TGCGCCAGCACCCAAAATAATAATTCACCCCTCCACTTT.

This clone was counted only a few times. This sequence joins TRBV6-2 or TRBV6-3 and TRBJ1-2; D perhaps matches TRBD1 (5 bases). Germline CDR1 and CDR2: MNHEY and SVGEGT. V was shortened by 6 bases and J by 4 bases, with 15 bases between the two germline ends. The CDR3 has 14 residues. The CDR3 spells CASSRDGESYGYTF. The DNA of the CDR3 is TGTGCCAGCAGCCGGGACGGGGAGAGCTATGGCTACACCTTC.